This T cell receptor (beta chain) comes out of a study of early T cells in non-severe SARS-CoV-2 infection (dated by TCRdb to about 2021). As for the study more broadly: Because TCR sequencing relied on bulk RNA taken from unsorted whole blood, pairing of alpha and beta chains was not possible. What the research found in general, with its limitations: VDJdb matching was skewed toward anti-spike CD8 responses, so virus-specific expansions were likely underestimated and private and CD4 specificities were missed.

Spanning cysteine to phenylalanine, the CDR3 consists of 13 amino acids. CDR3 DNA is the only sequence kept; it has 39 bases, read in frame from the first base. V is reduced by 0 bases and J by 2 bases, leaving a spacing of 6 bases between them. Sequences SGHRS (CDR1) and YFSETQ (CDR2) are obtained from the germline V gene. This clonotype was detected many times. Its antigen target is currently unknown. Qualities for individual bases were not recorded, and no much larger clone is one base off. Set within a cohort of healthcare workers in London, UK, this nested case-control study involved weekly PCR testing of nasopharyngeal swabs along with blood sampling. Healthcare workers were recruited between 23 and 31 March 2020, during the week of the UK lockdown, and were followed weekly for up to roughly 16 weeks. Library preparation used 5' RACE. TCRdb shows the sequencer as NextSeq 500. The TCR library protocol attached unique molecular identifiers to individual cDNA molecules to correct for sequencing error and PCR bias. Both TCR alpha and beta chains were sequenced, and tight co-correlation was observed between alpha and beta sequence abundances in each sample. The source study handled its data this way. V gene, J gene and CDR3 annotation of TCR sequences was performed with Decombinator V4. TCRs were defined as expanded if a significant change between any two time points was detected under a Poisson model with p below 0.0001. TCR abundances were normalised to the total number of TCRs sequenced per sample and were expressed as counts per million. TRAV1-2 paired with TRAJ12, TRAJ20 or TRAJ33 defined MAIT TCRs, while TRAV10 paired with TRAJ18 defined iNKT TCRs. VDJdb, accessed 1 November 2021, was searched for CMV, EBV and SARS-CoV-2 annotated TCRs, with TCRs annotated for multiple antigens excluded. The public reads were run again by TCRdb, first through fastp at Q25 and then through MiXCR, and only productive beta chains were kept. Identical CDR3 proteins give one entry, which carries the most common genes and DNA. TCRdb, not the original authors, processed these V and J calls. The sample includes roughly 99,000 distinct CDR3 sequences, with 11% observed a single time. The ten largest clones represent under 9% of the sample.

This clonotype originated in an adult who was a healthcare worker with PCR-confirmed SARS-CoV-2 infection or an uninfected control (not recorded which). Material: whole blood. The rearranged segments are TRBV5-1 and TRBJ2-7; TRBD1 is perhaps the D gene, given 5 matching bases. The sequenced DNA: TGCGCCAGCAGCTTGGAACAGGCCTACGAGCAGTACTTC. The translation is CASSLEQAYEQYF.